Presented here are 5 T cell receptor beta chains from one specimen sequenced in a study of T cells in Graves' hyperthyroidism and ophthalmopathy. RNA transcripts served as the template for amplifying TCR beta CDR3 regions. In the first-round RT-PCR of the TCR CDR3, the HTBI primer set was used. MiXCR, run by TCRdb on the multiplex PCR reads, gives a single entry per CDR3 protein. The sample yields roughly 510,000 distinct CDR3 sequences, more than 20% seen once. The sample was blood. These receptor sequences come from a man between 18 and 35 years old with Graves' hyperthyroidism.

This clonotype was recorded once. The rearrangement uses TRBV4-1 and TRBJ2-7; TRBD1 agrees at 9 bases. CDR1 and CDR2 from the germline V gene are MGHRA and YSYEKL. The ends lost 4 bases at V and 8 bases at J; junction bases unmatched: 12. This CDR3 region has 15 residues. CDR3 region: CASSPGTGREGKQYF. The DNA for the CDR3 is TGCGCCAGCAGCCCCGGGACAGGGAGAGAAGGGAAGCAGTACTTC.

This clonotype has a count of ten or more. The J gene is TRBJ1-1, the V gene TRBV12-3 or TRBV12-4; 7 bases are a match to TRBD1. V shed 6 bases, J shed 2 bases, and the junction held 6 bases outside the gene matches. The CDR3 length is 14 residues. This CDR3 reads CASRPRDRNTEAFF. The CDR3 DNA sequence: TGTGCCAGCAGGCCCCGGGACAGAAACACTGAAGCTTTCTTT.

This clonotype showed up many times. V and J are TRBV15 and TRBJ1-5; TRBD1 might be the D (6 bases). CDR3 length: 18 amino acids. Per the germline V gene, CDR1 is LNHNV and CDR2 is YYDKDF (reference sequence). V was cut by 3 bases and J by 7 bases, with 25 bases left in between. The DNA of the CDR3 is TGTGCCACCAGCAGGTTTGTCGCTACTGGGGGCGCGAGGCAGCCCCAGCATTTT. Translation gives CATSRFVATGGARQPQHF.

This clonotype showed up just a few times. The chain links TRBV12-3 or TRBV12-4 to TRBJ1-5; D gene unclear. V shed 3 bases and J shed 2 bases, with 5 bases lying between them. The CDR3 is 13 residues long. In nucleotides, the CDR3 is TGTGCCAGCAGTTTGGTCCGCAATCAGCCCCAGCATTTT. Its translation is CASSLVRNQPQHF.

This clonotype was observed many times. The chain joins TRBV28 to TRBJ2-2; no clear D gene. V lost 0 bases, J lost 6 bases, and 2 bases lay in between. This CDR3 has 12 residues. CDR1 MDHEN and CDR2 SYDVKM come from the germline V gene. This CDR3 is CASSLWSGELFF. As DNA, the CDR3 is TGTGCCAGCAGTTTATGGTCCGGGGAGCTGTTTTTT.